This T cell receptor beta chain was retrieved from a study of cytomegalovirus exposure and HLA in healthy donors. Overall study results and limits: Researchers catalogued about 160 TCR beta chains as cytomegalovirus-associated.

This clone was observed a handful of times. Its antigen is undetermined. Method: immunoSEQ multiplex PCR; TCRdb's copy keeps in-frame clones and lacks some. The sample has 150,000 or so clones; around 85% are singletons. Sequences were obtained from PBMCs. This sequence originates from a man younger than 40 in good health and CMV-seropositive.

The CDR3 protein is CASSDDRANTGELFF. The CDR3 DNA follows: TGTGCCAGCAGTGACGACAGGGCGAACACCGGGGAGCTGTTTTTT. The chain recombines TRBV2 with TRBJ2-2; 7 bases align to TRBD1. This CDR3 comprises 15 residues. Losses at the gene ends were 3 bases for V and 0 bases for J; bases not matched to a gene: 1. CDR1 is SNHLY and CDR2 is FYNNEI in the germline V gene.